This entry concerns a single T cell receptor beta chain. The source of the sample is a study of blood T cells in healthy people across ages. The V gene end was trimmed by 4 bases and the J gene end by 7 bases; junction bases not matched to a gene: 10. The CDR3 consists of 17 residues. Looked up from germline, CDR1 is KGHDR and CDR2 is SFDVKD. Peripheral blood was drawn, approximately 9.4 milliliters per donor. A second about 7 to 11 cycle PCR used barcoded and J-beta primers. All cDNA molecules were each tagged by a template-switch adaptor with 12 random nucleotides. TCRdb independently ran MiXCR on the 5' RACE reads; one entry per CDR3 protein. The sample contains around 1.7 million distinct CDR3 sequences, over 25% of which appear only once.

This clonotype was sampled from a woman in her 30s in good health. The material sequenced was blood. The chain uses TRBV24-1 and TRBJ2-3; 13 nucleotides agree with TRBD2. CDR3 region: CATSDSTSGGPSYTQYF. In DNA, the CDR3 is TGTGCCACCAGTGACTCGACTAGCGGGGGGCCGTCATATACGCAGTATTTT.